This T cell receptor beta chain was retrieved from a study of cytomegalovirus exposure and HLA in healthy donors. 60 Vbeta and 13 Jbeta primers were used in PCR. Here immunoSEQ multiplex PCR was the method, and the copy in TCRdb shows in-frame clones only, minus some. This sample has about 150,000 clones; approximately 80% occur once, and the top ten carry approximately 2.8%. Findings and caveats of the study: Usually a TCR sequence was rare, but some public TCRs were found in many donors.

A remark on this clone: The antigen is unknown.

The sample consisted of PBMCs. The receptor was isolated from a male donor in good health and CMV-seronegative.

The CDR3 sequence is CASSNIRGVSSYNEQFF. CDR3 sequence (DNA): TGTGCCAGCAGTAATATACGGGGAGTTAGTTCCTACAATGAGCAGTTCTTC. This chain joins TRBV25-1 and TRBJ2-1; D is perhaps TRBD2 (5 bases). Trimming removed 5 bases from V and 1 base from J, with 18 bases in between. The CDR3 loop spans 17 amino acids. From germline, CDR1 is MGHDK and CDR2 SYGVNS. Full variable domain (outside the CDR3, taken from reference TRBV25-1 and TRBJ2-1): EADIYQTPRYLVIGTGKKITLECSQTMGHDKMYWYQQDPGMELHLIHYSYGVNSTEKGDLSSESTVSRIRTEHFPLTLESARPSHTSQYLCASSNIRGVSSYNEQFFGPGTRLTVL.